This entry lists 32 T cell receptor beta chains sequenced from one sample in a study of cytomegalovirus exposure and HLA in healthy donors (dated by TCRdb to about 2017). Libraries were prepared through the immunoSEQ multiplex PCR assay. A mixture of 60 forward primers for TCR Vbeta segments and 13 reverse primers for TCR Jbeta segments was used in the multiplex PCR. As stored in TCRdb, this immuneACCESS dataset retains in-frame rearrangements with V and J assigned. A fraction of the clones does not appear; measured against another copy, unresolved V genes explain less than half of the discrepancy, and the remainder lacks a known reason. In this sample the table shows more than 90,000 clones, 70% to 85% of which occur a single time. About 3.8% of the sample lies in the top ten. The sequencing sample was made of PBMCs. Every receptor here comes from a man in his forties or fifties in good health and CMV-seronegative.

This clone was seen a single time. DNA of the CDR3: TGTGCCAGCAACGACCCGGGACAGGGTAATGAAAAACTGTTTTTT. Translation gives CASNDPGQGNEKLFF. The chain employs TRBV11-2 and TRBJ1-4, with 9 bases identical to TRBD1. CDR1 and CDR2 from the germline V gene are SGHAT and FQNNGV. With V trimmed by 7 bases and J by 4 bases, 7 bases remained unmatched. CDR3 length: 15 amino acids.

The chain employs TRBV6-6 and TRBJ2-5, with 11 bases aligning to TRBD2. The junction had 0 bases not matched to a gene; V was cut back by 5 bases and J by 4 bases. This CDR3 region has 13 residues. Germline-derived CDR1 and CDR2 are MNHNY and SVGAGI (reference sequence). The CDR3 DNA is TGTGCCAGCAGTCTAGCGGGAGGAGAGACCCAGTACTTC. Protein product: CASSLAGGETQYF.

The chain is built from TRBV5-1 and TRBJ2-7; 7 nucleotides line up with TRBD1. Germline CDR1 SGHRS, CDR2 YFSETQ. The CDR3 loop spans 16 amino acids. With 3 bases clipped from V and 5 bases from J, the junction kept 14 bases outside the gene matches. The CDR3 region is CASSSKLTGSGHEQYF. CDR3 bases: TGCGCCAGCAGCTCTAAATTGACAGGGTCTGGACACGAGCAGTACTTC.

This chain links TRBV30 with TRBJ1-6; D is unclear. Germline loops: CDR1 GTSNPN, CDR2 SVGIG (reference sequence). V was clipped by 5 bases and J by 0 bases, with 14 bases between them. The CDR3 sequence is 16 residues long. This CDR3 reads CAWSSGEDSYNSPLHF. The CDR3, as DNA: TGTGCCTGGTCGAGTGGGGAGGACTCCTATAATTCACCCCTCCACTTT.

J is TRBJ2-3 and V is TRBV9, with 9 bases identical to TRBD2. V lost 3 bases, J lost 0 bases, and 5 bases stayed unmatched. Germline V CDR1 and CDR2: SGDLS, YYNGEE. The CDR3 has 16 amino acids. The chain's CDR3 is CASSGGLAFSTDTQYF. The CDR3, as DNA: TGTGCCAGCAGCGGGGGACTAGCATTTAGCACAGATACGCAGTATTTT.

The chain has TRBV6-4 and TRBJ2-2; 10 positions match TRBD1. There are 15 residues in the CDR3. The junction had 5 bases not matched to a gene; V was cut back by 5 bases and J by 5 bases. Per germline, CDR1 MRHNA and CDR2 SNTAGT. The CDR3 region is CASSSGTGETGELFF. In nucleotides, the CDR3 is TGTGCCAGCAGTTCCGGGACAGGGGAGACCGGGGAGCTGTTTTTT.

This chain joins TRBV11-2 and TRBJ2-7; D might be TRBD1 (5 bases). Germline CDR1 and CDR2: SGHAT and FQNNGV. The ends were cut back, 1 base at V and 4 bases at J, with 8 bases in the middle. The CDR3 runs 13 residues. CDR3 region: CASSLVDSYEQYF. The CDR3, as DNA: TGTGCCAGCAGCTTAGTCGACAGTTACGAGCAGTACTTC.

The chain uses TRBV28 and TRBJ2-1; D perhaps matches TRBD2 (6 bases). This CDR3 is built from 14 residues. V gave up 8 bases and J gave up 4 bases, with 15 bases separating them. Looked up from germline, CDR1 is MDHEN and CDR2 is SYDVKM. CDR3 loop: CASPGGGAYNEQFF. CDR3 nucleotide sequence: TGTGCCAGCCCCGGAGGCGGGGCGTACAATGAGCAGTTCTTC.

J is TRBJ2-1 and V is TRBV4-3; maybe TRBD2 (5 bases). Germline assignment: CDR1 LGHNA and CDR2 YSLEER. The CDR3 contains 17 residues. The V and J ends lost 0 bases and 0 bases respectively, with 12 bases between them. CDR3 DNA sequence: TGCGCCAGCAGCCAAGATCCGGCGGGCAGCTCCTACAATGAGCAGTTCTTC. Amino acid sequence: CASSQDPAGSSYNEQFF.

This clone was seen only a few times. The CDR3 DNA sequence: TGCGCCAGCAGTGAGGCGGATTTCGGAGATACGCAGTATTTT. Translating it yields CASSEADFGDTQYF. The V and J genes are TRBV10-1 and TRBJ2-3; no definite D call. Trimming cost V 2 bases and J 5 bases, with 11 bases left between them. The germline V gene encodes CDR1 WNHNN and CDR2 SYGVQD (reference sequence). This CDR3 region has 14 residues.

This chain connects TRBV7-9 to TRBJ1-4; D is perhaps TRBD1 (6 bases). V lost 3 bases, J lost 5 bases, and 13 bases lay in between. Per germline, CDR1 SEHNR and CDR2 FQNEAQ (reference sequence). The CDR3 is 15 amino acids. CDR3 in DNA: TGTGCCAGCAGCTTGGAACAGGGAAGAAATGAAAAACTGTTTTTT. It encodes CASSLEQGRNEKLFF.

This clone was picked up one time. The chain combines TRBV9 with TRBJ2-2; TRBD1 agrees at 10 bases. V was pared by 3 bases and J by 6 bases, with 5 bases of the junction left unmatched. The CDR3 runs 15 residues. Looked up from germline, CDR1 is SGDLS and CDR2 is YYNGEE. The CDR3, as DNA: TGTGCCAGCAGCGAGATGACAGGGGGCTCCGGGGAGCTGTTTTTT. As protein: CASSEMTGGSGELFF.

The rearrangement uses TRBV5-5 and TRBJ1-2; D is uncertain. V was shortened by 1 base and J by 3 bases, with 7 bases between the two germline ends. The CDR3 loop spans 13 amino acids. Per germline, CDR1 SGHKS and CDR2 YYEKEE (reference sequence). The CDR3 reads CASSLTEYYGYTF. CDR3 sequence (DNA): TGTGCCAGCAGCTTGACAGAGTACTATGGCTACACCTTC.

This clone is labeled as medium-sized. J is TRBJ2-5 and V is TRBV10-2; 8 nucleotides agree with TRBD2. V shed 7 bases and J 4 bases; nucleotides not matched to a gene: 8. Per the germline V gene, CDR1 is WSHSY and CDR2 is SAAADI. The CDR3 covers 14 residues. This CDR3 is CASTSGSLRETQYF. In nucleotides, the CDR3 is TGCGCCAGCACAAGCGGGAGCCTTAGAGAGACCCAGTACTTC.

This clone was seen a single time. V usage is TRBV2 and J usage is TRBJ2-1; TRBD2 might be the D (6 bases). Germline CDR1 and CDR2: SNHLY and FYNNEI. The CDR3 covers 15 residues. V was cut by 2 bases and J by 5 bases, with 13 bases left in between. CDR3 in amino acids: CASSERGSSNNEQFF. In nucleotides, the CDR3 is TGTGCCAGCAGTGAACGGGGGTCTTCAAACAATGAGCAGTTCTTC.

The rearrangement joins TRBV5-1 to TRBJ2-7; TRBD2 matches at 13 bases. CDR3 length: 14 residues. The germline V gene has CDR1 SGHRS and CDR2 YFSETQ. The junction had 1 base not matched to a gene; V was cut back by 4 bases and J by 3 bases. This CDR3 reads CASSRTSGSYEQYF. CDR3 DNA: TGCGCCAGCAGCCGGACTAGCGGGAGCTACGAGCAGTACTTC.

The rearrangement uses TRBV6-5 and TRBJ1-1; tentatively, D is TRBD1 (5 bases). Germline V gene sequence: CDR1 MNHEY, CDR2 SVGAGI. V lost 5 bases and J lost 11, with 21 bases in between. CDR3 length: 14 amino acids. CDR3 residues: CASSPGGGGDRAFF. The CDR3 region has the DNA TGTGCCAGCAGTCCCGGGGGGGGAGGAGATCGGGCTTTCTTT.

This clone has just a few counts. The chain combines TRBV11-2 with TRBJ1-1; no firm D call. CDR3 size: 14 residues. Trimming took off 3 bases at V and 4 bases at J, with 12 bases between the two ends. The germline CDR1 and CDR2 sequences are SGHAT and FQNNGV. CDR3 bases: TGTGCCAGCAGCTTGAATCTGGAGGGCACTGAAGCTTTCTTT. As protein: CASSLNLEGTEAFF.

This clone was counted only a few times. The CDR3 nucleotides read TGTGCCAGCAGCGTACAGGCGTATAATGAAAAACTGTTTTTT. It yields the protein CASSVQAYNEKLFF. V gene TRBV9 combines with J gene TRBJ1-4; D call uncertain. Trimming stripped 1 base from V and 4 bases from J, with 8 bases between. Germline lookup yields CDR1 SGDLS and CDR2 YYNGEE. CDR3 length: 14 amino acids. Looking up the rest from reference TRBV9 and TRBJ1-4 gives the full variable domain: DSGVTQTPKHLITATGQRVTLRCSPRSGDLSVYWYQQSLDQGLQFLIQYYNGEERAKGNILERFSAQQFPDLHSELNLSSLELGDSALYFCASSVQAYNEKLFFGSGTQLSVL.

This clone has just a few counts. The chain is built from TRBV5-1 and TRBJ2-3, with 11 bases identical to TRBD2. Germline V lookup: CDR1 SGHRS, CDR2 YFSETQ. The length of the CDR3 is 16 residues. V gave up 1 base and J gave up 1 base; unmatched junction bases: 2. CDR3 DNA sequence: TGCGCCAGCAGCTTGACTAGCGGGAGTGGCACAGATACGCAGTATTTT. It specifies CASSLTSGSGTDTQYF. The variable domain in full, with the rest retrieved from reference TRBV5-1 and TRBJ2-3, is KAGVTQTPRYLIKTRGQQVTLSCSPISGHRSVSWYQQTPGQGLQFLFEYFSETQRNKGNFPGRFSGRQFSNSRSEMNVSTLELGDSALYLCASSLTSGSGTDTQYFGPGTRLTVL.

This chain uses TRBV5-6 with TRBJ2-7, with TRBD2 matching over 10 bases. Germline V CDR1 and CDR2: SGHDT, YYEEEE. Trimming took 1 base from V and 6 from J; bases not matched to a gene: 4. The CDR3 is 14 amino acids. The CDR3 DNA follows: TGTGCCAGCAGCTTGTGGAGCGGGAGGGGCGAGCAGTACTTC. This encodes CASSLWSGRGEQYF.

The chain uses TRBV5-4 and TRBJ1-1; D is possibly TRBD1 (5 bases). The CDR3 runs to 17 residues. The V gene lost 3 bases and the J gene lost 2 bases, with 20 bases spanning the gap. The V gene's germline CDR1 is SGHNT and CDR2 YYREEE (reference sequence). CDR3 sequence (DNA): TGTGCCAGCAGCTCGATTGCAGGGTTCACGGATAACACTGAAGCTTTCTTT. Protein product: CASSSIAGFTDNTEAFF.

The V call is TRBV5-4, the J call TRBJ1-1, with unresolved D. There are 17 residues in the CDR3. Between the trimmed V and J ends, which lost 2 bases and 1 base, there was a span of 18 bases. CDR1 and CDR2 (germline): SGHNT, YYREEE (reference sequence). This chain's CDR3 is CASSFTIGVPTNTEAFF. The CDR3 DNA sequence: TGTGCCAGCAGCTTTACGATTGGAGTGCCCACGAACACTGAAGCTTTCTTT.

In this sample, this clone turned up a few times. The chain employs TRBV6-1 and TRBJ1-5; TRBD1 might be the D (6 bases). The V end lost 4 bases, the J end lost 9 bases, and 10 bases lay between the germline ends. The CDR3 length is 12 residues. The germline V gene encodes CDR1 MNHNS and CDR2 SASEGT. CDR3 region: CASSVQGPPQHF. CDR3 bases: TGTGCCAGCAGTGTACAGGGTCCGCCCCAGCATTTT.

The DNA for the CDR3 is TGTGCCAGCGGGGGGATCTCCTATTATAGCAATCAGCCCCAGCATTTT. As protein: CASGGISYYSNQPQHF. This chain joins TRBV28 and TRBJ1-5, with D perhaps matching TRBD1 (5 bases). Germline CDR1 and CDR2: MDHEN and SYDVKM. This CDR3 is built from 16 residues. V lost 8 bases, J lost 0 bases, and 17 bases lay in between.

V gene TRBV18 combines with J gene TRBJ1-2, with D tentatively TRBD1 (5 bases). The germline gives CDR1 KGHSH, CDR2 LQKENI. V dropped 3 bases and J dropped 3 bases, with 8 bases sitting between them. The CDR3 loop spans 13 amino acids. CDR3 DNA sequence: TGTGCCAGCTCACCGACGGGGGACTATGGCTACACCTTC. Amino acid sequence: CASSPTGDYGYTF.

The chain's CDR3 is CASSSGQSYEQYF. CDR3 sequence (DNA): TGTGCCAGCAGCTCCGGACAGTCCTACGAGCAGTACTTC. V and J are TRBV7-9 and TRBJ2-5, with a possible D match to TRBD1 (6 bases). The J call could be wrong; TRBJ2-7 is a better fit for the DNA end. In germline, CDR1 is SEHNR, CDR2 FQNEAQ (reference sequence). The CDR3 has 13 residues.

The V call is TRBV4-2, the J call TRBJ2-2; D unclear. Trimming took off 1 base at V and 1 base at J, with 7 bases between the two ends. The CDR3 runs to 15 residues. Germline CDR1 is LGHNA and CDR2 is YNFKEQ. The CDR3 nucleotides read TGTGCCAGCAGCCAAGGGCTTGGGAACACCGGGGAGCTGTTTTTT. Translating gives CASSQGLGNTGELFF.

Sample share makes this clone medium-sized (0.01 to 0.1%). The CDR3 nucleotides are TGTGCCAGCAGTCAGGGGATGACAGGGCACACTGAAGCTTTCTTT. It translates to CASSQGMTGHTEAFF. This sequence joins TRBV6-5 and TRBJ1-1, with 7 bases identical to TRBD1. Trimming removed 5 bases from V and 3 bases from J; junction bases left unmatched: 9. This CDR3 spans 15 amino acids. CDR1 MNHEY and CDR2 SVGAGI come from the germline V gene.

This clone was found once. V and J are TRBV29-1 and TRBJ2-7; 9 bases are shared with TRBD1. The germline CDR1 and CDR2 sequences are SQVTM and ANQGSEA. There are 14 residues in the CDR3. V was clipped by 1 base and J by 9 bases; unmatched bases: 10. CDR3 nucleotides: TGCAGCGTTGAAGGGGACAGGGCCCTTACAGGGCAGTACTTC. This encodes CSVEGDRALTGQYF.

The chain joins TRBV5-1 to TRBJ2-2, with a tentative D call TRBD2 (6 bases). The germline V gene has CDR1 SGHRS and CDR2 YFSETQ. The CDR3 runs 16 residues. V was trimmed by 1 base and J by 3 bases, leaving 13 bases between them. DNA for the CDR3: TGCGCCAGCAGCTTGTTTGGGGGGAGCGACACCGGGGAGCTGTTTTTT. Protein product: CASSLFGGSDTGELFF. The complete variable domain, with remaining parts taken from reference TRBV5-1 and TRBJ2-2, reads KAGVTQTPRYLIKTRGQQVTLSCSPISGHRSVSWYQQTPGQGLQFLFEYFSETQRNKGNFPGRFSGRQFSNSRSEMNVSTLELGDSALYLCASSLFGGSDTGELFFGEGSRLTVL.

The chain recombines TRBV7-2 with TRBJ2-1, with D tentatively TRBD2 (5 bases). V lost 0 bases and J lost 10, with 13 bases in between. The CDR3 contains 14 residues. The germline V gene encodes CDR1 SGHTA and CDR2 FQGNSA. DNA for the CDR3: TGTGCCAGCAGCTTAGCGGGAGAGTCGGGAGAGCAGTTCTTC. Translation gives CASSLAGESGEQFF.